The rows below give T cell receptor beta chains drawn from one sample of a study of early T cells in non-severe SARS-CoV-2 infection. TCRdb itself ran the 5' RACE reads through MiXCR, one entry per CDR3 protein. The table shows fewer than 65,000 distinct CDR3 sequences, with 8.7% occurring only once. Material: whole blood, obtained at baseline. The receptors stem from an adult who was a healthcare worker with PCR-confirmed SARS-CoV-2 infection or an uninfected control (not recorded which). CDR3s include the opening cysteine and the closing phenylalanine or tryptophan. The D gene is left open where the match is weak. The size entry is marked missing in some rows and otherwise reads once, few, many or a size class.

size: .; length: 15; J: TRBJ1-1; D: .; V: TRBV5-1; CDR3: CASSGGSGMNTEAFF; DNA: TGCGCCAGCAGCGGTGGGTCAGGGATGAACACTGAAGCTTTCTTT
size: .; length: 16; J: TRBJ2-3; D: .; V: TRBV4-1; CDR3: CASSPLGRAGTDTQYF; DNA: TGCGCCAGCAGCCCCCTGGGGCGGGCGGGGACAGATACGCAGTATTTT
size: many; length: 13; J: TRBJ2-3; D: .; V: TRBV7-9; CDR3: CASSSGGLDTQYF; DNA: TGTGCCAGCAGCTCCGGCGGCCTAGATACGCAGTATTTT
size: once; length: 11; J: TRBJ2-1; D: .; V: TRBV19; CDR3: CASSDNNEQFF; DNA: TGTGCCAGTAGTGATAACAATGAGCAGTTCTTC
size: .; length: 14; J: TRBJ2-7; D: .; V: TRBV19; CDR3: CASSHGGRTNEQYF; DNA: TGTGCCAGTAGTCATGGCGGGCGAACTAACGAGCAGTACTTC
size: .; length: 12; J: TRBJ1-5; D: .; V: TRBV12-3/TRBV12-4; CDR3: CATSVFGQPQHF; DNA: TGTGCCACCTCAGTGTTCGGGCAGCCCCAGCATTTT
size: .; length: 16; J: TRBJ2-1; D: .; V: TRBV5-1; CDR3: CASSLVLGGRGDEQFF; DNA: TGCGCCAGCAGCTTGGTTCTAGGCGGTCGGGGCGATGAGCAGTTCTTC
size: few; length: 14; J: TRBJ2-3; D: TRBD2; V: TRBV7-6; CDR3: CASSRGTSGDTQYF; DNA: TGTGCCAGCAGCCGGGGGACTAGCGGAGATACGCAGTATTTT
size: .; length: 15; J: TRBJ2-2; D: .; V: TRBV21-1; CDR3: CASSRGQGRTGELFF; DNA: TGTGCCAGCAGCAGGGGACAGGGGCGTACCGGGGAGCTGTTTTTT
size: few; length: 14; J: TRBJ2-1; D: .; V: TRBV14; CDR3: CASSQVSRLNEQFF; DNA: TGTGCCAGCAGCCAAGTGTCGAGGCTGAATGAGCAGTTCTTC
size: many; length: 12; J: TRBJ1-1; D: .; V: TRBV18; CDR3: CASSPPTGVAFF; DNA: TGTGCCAGCTCACCACCGACGGGTGTCGCTTTCTTT
size: few; length: 15; J: TRBJ2-6; D: .; V: TRBV20-1; CDR3: CSAARTVSGANVLTF; DNA: TGCAGTGCTGCCCGGACGGTCTCTGGGGCCAACGTCCTGACTTTC
size: many; length: 15; J: TRBJ1-1; D: .; V: TRBV11-2; CDR3: CASSLRGSMNTEAFF; DNA: TGTGCCAGCAGCTTAAGGGGGTCCATGAACACTGAAGCTTTCTTT
size: few; length: 14; J: TRBJ2-5; D: .; V: TRBV12-5; CDR3: CASGLSGTQETQYF; DNA: TGTGCTAGTGGTTTGTCAGGAACCCAAGAGACCCAGTACTTC
size: few; length: 12; J: TRBJ1-6; D: TRBD1; V: TRBV6-1; CDR3: CASKTQGATLHF; DNA: TGTGCCAGCAAGACGCAGGGGGCCACCCTCCACTTT
size: .; length: 14; J: TRBJ2-3; D: .; V: TRBV2; CDR3: CASSRGGDTDTQYF; DNA: TGTGCCAGCAGTAGAGGGGGGGACACAGATACGCAGTATTTT
size: few; length: 19; J: TRBJ2-1; D: .; V: TRBV19; CDR3: CASSITGEWGTLPYNEQFF; DNA: TGTGCCAGTAGTATAACGGGGGAATGGGGAACGCTACCATACAATGAGCAGTTCTTC
size: many; length: 13; J: TRBJ2-3; D: .; V: TRBV2; CDR3: CASQRVYTDTQYF; DNA: TGTGCCAGCCAGCGGGTATACACAGATACGCAGTATTTT
size: few; length: 12; J: TRBJ1-1; D: .; V: TRBV10-2; CDR3: CASNRGHGEAFF; DNA: TGCGCCAGCAATCGGGGGCACGGTGAAGCTTTCTTT
size: few; length: 13; J: TRBJ1-4; D: .; V: TRBV9; CDR3: CASSSGMGEKLFF; DNA: TGTGCCAGCAGCTCCGGGATGGGGGAAAAACTGTTTTTT
size: few; length: 14; J: TRBJ2-3; D: .; V: TRBV7-2; CDR3: CASSSPRGADTQYF; DNA: TGTGCCAGCAGCTCCCCCAGGGGGGCAGATACGCAGTATTTT
size: .; length: 15; J: TRBJ2-7; D: .; V: TRBV12-3/TRBV12-4; CDR3: CASSLVSGPNYEQYF; DNA: TGTGCCAGCAGTTTAGTCTCCGGACCAAACTACGAGCAGTACTTC
size: few; length: 15; J: TRBJ2-2; D: .; V: TRBV6-5; CDR3: CASRIQYYNTGELFF; DNA: TGTGCCAGCAGGATCCAGTATTACAACACCGGGGAGCTGTTTTTT
size: .; length: 15; J: TRBJ2-7; D: TRBD2; V: TRBV7-8; CDR3: CASSFGLAGFYEQYF; DNA: TGTGCCAGCAGCTTCGGACTAGCGGGTTTCTACGAGCAGTACTTC
size: few; length: 18; J: TRBJ2-7; D: TRBD2; V: TRBV7-2; CDR3: CASSLVPPGLAGPYEQYF; DNA: TGTGCCAGCAGCTTAGTCCCCCCGGGACTAGCGGGGCCCTACGAGCAGTACTTC
size: .; length: 13; J: TRBJ2-1; D: .; V: TRBV27; CDR3: CASSYRGLNEQFF; DNA: TGTGCCAGCAGTTACAGGGGACTCAATGAGCAGTTCTTC
size: few; length: 18; J: TRBJ2-5; D: TRBD2; V: TRBV11-2; CDR3: CASSFDTRLAGGRETQYF; DNA: TGTGCCAGCAGCTTCGACACTCGACTAGCGGGGGGGAGAGAGACCCAGTACTTC
size: many; length: 17; J: TRBJ1-3; D: .; V: TRBV7-6; CDR3: CASSPRGRGHSGNTIYF; DNA: TGTGCCAGCAGCCCCAGGGGCCGGGGACACTCTGGAAACACCATATATTTT
size: many; length: 16; J: TRBJ2-7; D: .; V: TRBV3-1; CDR3: CASSQDGSVKSYEQYF; DNA: TGTGCCAGCAGCCAAGATGGGAGCGTAAAATCCTACGAGCAGTACTTC
size: .; length: 13; J: TRBJ2-5; D: .; V: TRBV30; CDR3: CAWSVQPKETQYF; DNA: TGTGCCTGGAGTGTACAACCTAAAGAGACCCAGTACTTC
size: few; length: 16; J: TRBJ1-3; D: .; V: TRBV14; CDR3: CASSQHRLGIGNTIYF; DNA: TGTGCCAGCAGCCAGCACCGATTGGGGATTGGAAACACCATATATTTT
size: .; length: 16; J: TRBJ2-3; D: TRBD2; V: TRBV11-2; CDR3: CASSTSSGRVADTQYF; DNA: TGTGCCAGCAGCACCTCTAGCGGGAGGGTGGCAGATACGCAGTATTTT
size: few; length: 14; J: TRBJ2-1; D: .; V: TRBV3-1; CDR3: CASSQVLGYNEQFF; DNA: TGTGCCAGCAGCCAAGTTCTGGGTTACAATGAGCAGTTCTTC
size: few; length: 15; J: TRBJ1-3; D: TRBD1; V: TRBV10-3; CDR3: CATRGGQRAGNTIYF; DNA: TGTGCCACCCGGGGGGGACAGAGAGCTGGAAACACCATATATTTT
size: few; length: 14; J: TRBJ2-7; D: TRBD1; V: TRBV2; CDR3: CASSTGTGDQGQYF; DNA: TGTGCCAGCAGTACCGGGACAGGGGATCAGGGGCAGTACTTC
size: many; length: 15; J: TRBJ2-7; D: TRBD1; V: TRBV6-6; CDR3: CASSPGTGGVGEQYF; DNA: TGTGCCAGCAGTCCGGGGACAGGGGGCGTCGGGGAGCAGTACTTC
size: few; length: 14; J: TRBJ2-1; D: .; V: TRBV20-1; CDR3: CSARPGATYNEQFF; DNA: TGCAGTGCTAGACCAGGCGCGACCTACAATGAGCAGTTCTTC
size: .; length: 13; J: TRBJ1-1; D: .; V: TRBV6-6; CDR3: CASSSGGDTEAFF; DNA: TGTGCCAGCAGTTCGGGGGGAGACACTGAAGCTTTCTTT
size: .; length: 15; J: TRBJ2-5; D: .; V: TRBV6-5; CDR3: CASSGLRGAQETQYF; DNA: TGTGCCAGCAGTGGGCTCAGGGGAGCTCAAGAGACCCAGTACTTC
size: .; length: 14; J: TRBJ1-6; D: .; V: TRBV3-1; CDR3: CASSQGAGNSPLHF; DNA: TGTGCCAGCAGCCAGGGGGCGGGCAATTCACCCCTCCACTTT
size: .; length: 13; J: TRBJ1-4; D: .; V: TRBV5-1; CDR3: CASSLGQNEKLFF; DNA: TGCGCCAGCAGCTTGGGGCAGAATGAAAAACTGTTTTTT
size: many; length: 11; J: TRBJ2-5; D: .; V: TRBV14; CDR3: CASSRGETQYF; DNA: TGTGCCAGCAGCCGCGGAGAGACCCAGTACTTC
size: many; length: 13; J: TRBJ1-5; D: .; V: TRBV6-5; CDR3: CASSYGGLQPQHF; DNA: TGTGCCAGCAGTTATGGAGGGCTACAGCCCCAGCATTTT
size: many; length: 15; J: TRBJ1-1; D: TRBD1; V: TRBV25-1; CDR3: CASSIPQGQNTEAFF; DNA: TGTGCCAGCAGTATTCCACAGGGGCAAAACACTGAAGCTTTCTTT
size: few; length: 14; J: TRBJ2-3; D: TRBD1; V: TRBV29-1; CDR3: CSVGTGNYRDTQYF; DNA: TGCAGCGTCGGGACAGGGAATTATCGAGATACGCAGTATTTT